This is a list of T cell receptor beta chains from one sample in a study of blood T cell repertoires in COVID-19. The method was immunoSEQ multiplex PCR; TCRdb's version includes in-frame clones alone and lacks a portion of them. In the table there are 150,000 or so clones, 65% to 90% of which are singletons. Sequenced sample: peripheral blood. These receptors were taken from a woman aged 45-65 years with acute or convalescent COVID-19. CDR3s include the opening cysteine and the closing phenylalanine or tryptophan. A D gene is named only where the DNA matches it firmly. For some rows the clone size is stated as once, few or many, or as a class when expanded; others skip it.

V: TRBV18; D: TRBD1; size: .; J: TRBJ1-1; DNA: TGTGCCAGCTCACCAGGGCAGGGGGAAGGTAACACTGAAGCTTTCTTT; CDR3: CASSPGQGEGNTEAFF
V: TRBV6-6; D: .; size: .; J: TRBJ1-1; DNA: TGTGCCAGCAGTTCCAGACGCGGGTCATTGAACACTGAAGCTTTCTTT; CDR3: CASSSRRGSLNTEAFF
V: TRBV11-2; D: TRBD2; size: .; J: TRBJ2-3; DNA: TGTGCCAGCAGCTTAGTCGGGGCCGGAGCGGGAGGGAGGAATACGCAGTATTTT; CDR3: CASSLVGAGAGGRNTQYF
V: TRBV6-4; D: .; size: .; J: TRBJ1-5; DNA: TGTGCCAGCAGTGACGTCCGGGGGGCGTATAGCAATCAGCCCCAGCATTTT; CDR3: CASSDVRGAYSNQPQHF
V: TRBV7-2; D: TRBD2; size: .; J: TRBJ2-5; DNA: TGTGCCAGCAGCTTGACCGGGACTAGCTTGTTGGGAGAGACCCAGTACTTC; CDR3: CASSLTGTSLLGETQYF
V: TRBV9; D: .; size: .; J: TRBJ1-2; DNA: TGTGCCAGCAGCGGTTCAACAGGAACAGGGTATGGCTACACCTTC; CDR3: CASSGSTGTGYGYTF
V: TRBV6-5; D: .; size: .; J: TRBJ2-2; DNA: TGTGCCAGCAGTCTCGGTTCCGTCACCACCGGGGAGCTGTTTTTT; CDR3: CASSLGSVTTGELFF
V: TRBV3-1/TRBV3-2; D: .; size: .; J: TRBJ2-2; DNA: TGTGCCAGCAGGTCGGGAAGGGACGGGGAGCTGTTTTTT; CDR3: CASRSGRDGELFF
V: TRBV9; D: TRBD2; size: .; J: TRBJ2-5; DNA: TGTGCCAGCAGCGAGGGGGCTAGCGGGGTCCAAGAGACCCAGTACTTC; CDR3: CASSEGASGVQETQYF
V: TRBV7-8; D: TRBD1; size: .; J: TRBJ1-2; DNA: TGTGCCAGCAGCTCGGACAGGGATAGCTATGGCTACACCTTC; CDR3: CASSSDRDSYGYTF
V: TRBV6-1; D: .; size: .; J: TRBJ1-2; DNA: TGTGCCAGCAGAGAAGACAGCTCCCCCAACGAGGGCTACACCTTC; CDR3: CASREDSSPNEGYTF
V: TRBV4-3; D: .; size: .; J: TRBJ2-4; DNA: TGCGCCAGCAGCCCAGACAGGCTGAGGGACATTCAGTACTTC; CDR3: CASSPDRLRDIQYF
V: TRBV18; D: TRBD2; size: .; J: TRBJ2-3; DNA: TGTGCCAGCTCATCCCTAGCGGGGAGCACAGATACGCAGTATTTT; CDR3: CASSSLAGSTDTQYF
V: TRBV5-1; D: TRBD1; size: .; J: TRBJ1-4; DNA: TGCGCCAGCAGCGTGACAGGGAATGAAAAACTGTTTTTT; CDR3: CASSVTGNEKLFF
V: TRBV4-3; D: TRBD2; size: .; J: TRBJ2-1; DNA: TGCGCCAGCAGCCAAGATAACGACCCGACTAGCGGGGGATTTTATGAGCAGTTCTTC; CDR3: CASSQDNDPTSGGFYEQFF
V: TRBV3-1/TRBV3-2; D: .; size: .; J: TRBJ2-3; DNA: TGTGCCAGCAGCCAAGATCCGCTATCCTCTAGCACAGATACGCAGTATTTT; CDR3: CASSQDPLSSSTDTQYF
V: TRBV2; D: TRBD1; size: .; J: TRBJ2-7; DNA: TGTGCCAGCAGTGGGGGGACAGGCTTCTCCTACGAGCAGTACTTC; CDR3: CASSGGTGFSYEQYF
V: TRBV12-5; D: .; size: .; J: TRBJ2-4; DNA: TGTGCTAGTGGGAGGGGAGGTGGGGAGGACATTCAGTACTTC; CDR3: CASGRGGGEDIQYF
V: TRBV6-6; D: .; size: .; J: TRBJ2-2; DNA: TGTGCCAGCCGTGTTTGGAGGGGTGGTAGGACTGGGGAGCTGTTTTTT; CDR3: CASRVWRGGRTGELFF
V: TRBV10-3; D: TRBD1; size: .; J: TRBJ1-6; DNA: TGTGCCATCAGTGACCGAGGAGGACAGGTGCCCCACTTT; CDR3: CAISDRGGQVPHF
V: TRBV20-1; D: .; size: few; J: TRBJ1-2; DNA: TGCAGTGCTAGAAGGGGCTATGGCTACACCTTC; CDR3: CSARRGYGYTF
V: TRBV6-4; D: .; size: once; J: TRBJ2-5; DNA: TGTGCCAGCAGTTCTAGTTCCGAGACCCAGTACTTC; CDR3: CASSSSSETQYF
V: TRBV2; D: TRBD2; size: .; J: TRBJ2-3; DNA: TGTGCCAGCGGTACTAGCGGGAGAGGAGCAGATACGCAGTATTTT; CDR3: CASGTSGRGADTQYF
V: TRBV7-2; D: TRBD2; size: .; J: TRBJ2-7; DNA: TGTGCCAGCAGCTCCGGCGGGGGGGTATCCTACGAGCAGTACTTC; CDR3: CASSSGGGVSYEQYF
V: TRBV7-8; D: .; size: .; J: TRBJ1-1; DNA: TGTGCCAGCAGCTTAATGCTCCAGGGAGAAGCTTTCTTT; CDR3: CASSLMLQGEAFF
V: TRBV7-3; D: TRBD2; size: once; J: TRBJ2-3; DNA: TGTGCCAGCAGCTTTCAGGCTAGCGGGAGCACAGATACGCAGTATTTT; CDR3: CASSFQASGSTDTQYF
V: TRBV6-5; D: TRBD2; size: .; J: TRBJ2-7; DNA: TGTGCCAGCAGCTACGAGCGGGGACCCCTCTACGAGCAGTACTTC; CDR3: CASSYERGPLYEQYF
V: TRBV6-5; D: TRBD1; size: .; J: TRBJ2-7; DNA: TGTGCCAGCAGTTACGACAGGGCGGTCTCCTACGAGCAGTACTTC; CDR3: CASSYDRAVSYEQYF
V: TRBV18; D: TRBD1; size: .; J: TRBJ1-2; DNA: TGTGCCAGCTCACCTCCGGGACAGTTTCACTATGGCTACACCTTC; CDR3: CASSPPGQFHYGYTF
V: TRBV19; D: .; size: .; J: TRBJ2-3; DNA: TGTGCCAGTAGTCCCTTGTGGGGGCCTACAGATACGCAGTATTTT; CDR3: CASSPLWGPTDTQYF
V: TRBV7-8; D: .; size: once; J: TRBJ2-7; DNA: TGTGCCAGCAGCCGACCGACAGCCTACGAGCAGTACTTC; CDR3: CASSRPTAYEQYF
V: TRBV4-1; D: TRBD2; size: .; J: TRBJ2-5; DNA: TGCGCCAGCAGCCAAGAGGTAGCGGGGGGGACCCAGTACTTC; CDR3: CASSQEVAGGTQYF
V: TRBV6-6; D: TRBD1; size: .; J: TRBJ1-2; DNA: TGTGCCAGCAGACCGGGACAGGGTATCGGCTACACCTTC; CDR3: CASRPGQGIGYTF
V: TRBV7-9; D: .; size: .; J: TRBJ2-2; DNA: TGTGCCAGCAGCTTAGCGGGGCCCACCGGGGAGCTGTTTTTT; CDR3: CASSLAGPTGELFF
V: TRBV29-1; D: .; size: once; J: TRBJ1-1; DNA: TGCAGCGTTGGGTCAGGGTATTTCACTGAAGCTTTCTTT; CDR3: CSVGSGYFTEAFF
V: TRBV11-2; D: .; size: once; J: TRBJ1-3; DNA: TGTGCCAGCAGCCGAGGCGGGGCCTCTGGAAACACCATATATTTT; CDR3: CASSRGGASGNTIYF
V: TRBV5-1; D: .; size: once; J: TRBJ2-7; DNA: TGCGCCAGCAGCCTAGACAGGCCAGACACCGAGCAGTACTTC; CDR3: CASSLDRPDTEQYF
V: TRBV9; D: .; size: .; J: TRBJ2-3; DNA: TGTGCCAGCAGCGGCGGGACAGTATCTACAGATACGCAGTATTTT; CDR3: CASSGGTVSTDTQYF
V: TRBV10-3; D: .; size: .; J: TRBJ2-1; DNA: TGTGCCATCAGTGAATCGGAGAGCTCCTACAATGAGCAGTTCTTC; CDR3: CAISESESSYNEQFF
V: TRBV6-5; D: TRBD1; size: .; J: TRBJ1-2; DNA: TGTGCCAGCGGACAGGTGTCTAACTATGGCTACACCTTC; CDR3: CASGQVSNYGYTF
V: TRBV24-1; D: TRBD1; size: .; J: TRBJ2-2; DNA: TGTGCCACCAGTGAGGCGACAGGGTTCGGCACCGGGGAGCTGTTTTTT; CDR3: CATSEATGFGTGELFF
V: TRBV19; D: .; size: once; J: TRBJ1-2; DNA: TGTGCCAGTAGTCCTAACTCGGGGAGTAGCGATGGCTACACCTTC; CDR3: CASSPNSGSSDGYTF
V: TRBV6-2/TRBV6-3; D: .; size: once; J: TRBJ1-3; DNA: TGTGCCAGCAGTTACGGCAGAGGAAACACCATATATTTT; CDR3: CASSYGRGNTIYF
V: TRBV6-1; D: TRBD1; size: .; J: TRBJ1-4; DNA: TGTGCCAGCAGTGAGGGACAGGGGATCGGTAATGAAAAACTGTTTTTT; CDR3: CASSEGQGIGNEKLFF
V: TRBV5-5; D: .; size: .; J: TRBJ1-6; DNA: TGTGCCAGCAGCTTGGTCCAGAATTCACCCCTCCACTTT; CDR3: CASSLVQNSPLHF
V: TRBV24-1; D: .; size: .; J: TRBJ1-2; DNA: TGTGCCACCAGTGGCCCATCACCCGGTGGCTACACCTTC; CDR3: CATSGPSPGGYTF
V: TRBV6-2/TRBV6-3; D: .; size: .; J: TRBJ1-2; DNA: TGTGCCAGCAGTCCCCGTTTATCAGGCCCTAACTATGGCTACACCTTC; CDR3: CASSPRLSGPNYGYTF
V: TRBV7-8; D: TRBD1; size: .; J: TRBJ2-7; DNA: TGTGCCAGCAGCTTAGAGACAGGGAGCCAGCAGTACTTC; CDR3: CASSLETGSQQYF
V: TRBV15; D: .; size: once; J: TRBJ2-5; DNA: TGTGCCACCAGCGTTGGGCAGGGTCAGACCCAGTACTTC; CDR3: CATSVGQGQTQYF